These T cell receptor beta chains were read from a single sample in a study of cytotoxic CD8 clonotypes in ibrutinib-treated CLL. Data came from immunoSEQ multiplex PCR; TCRdb stores just in-frame clones and leaves some out. Here the sample spans 35,000 or so clones, approximately 69% being singletons. The source material was PBMCs, sampled before ibrutinib treatment. The receptors come from a human donor with chronic lymphocytic leukemia. Each CDR3 is given with its conserved first and last residue. Each record gives: J gene, V gene, CDR3 protein.

TRBJ2-2 | TRBV2 | CASRPLATNTGELFF
TRBJ2-3 | TRBV6-5 | CASRRQGYTDTQYF
TRBJ2-2 | TRBV4-3 | CASSQQAGELFF
TRBJ1-1 | TRBV9 | CASSVDSAGLEAFF
TRBJ1-4 | TRBV5-1 | CASSLATGSATNEKLFF
TRBJ2-2 | TRBV4-2 | CASSLVGSTGELFF
TRBJ2-7 | TRBV18 | CASSPGTAYEQYF
TRBJ1-2 | TRBV7-9 | CASSSAGTGYSYGYTF
TRBJ2-7 | TRBV7-9 | CASEGNSYEQYF
TRBJ2-3 | TRBV10-1 | CASNYSEIGEASTDTQYF
TRBJ1-2 | TRBV15 | CATSRLRGSGYTF
TRBJ1-2 | TRBV30 | CAWSLAAYGYTF
TRBJ2-6 | TRBV5-5 | CASSPGQTSGANVLTF
TRBJ1-4 | TRBV2 | CASTAGGGEKLFF
TRBJ1-2 | TRBV30 | CAWDSYGYTF
TRBJ2-7 | TRBV6-5 | CATQGLYEQYF
TRBJ2-5 | TRBV5-6 | CASSEPAAQRFRETQYF
TRBJ2-7 | TRBV6-5 | CASIGRQGGHEQYF
TRBJ2-1 | TRBV27 | CASSPDYNEQFF
TRBJ2-3 | TRBV5-1 | CASSLVAVTDTQYF
TRBJ2-2 | TRBV11-2 | CASSLRGQGDTGELFF
TRBJ1-2 | TRBV5-8 | CASSAPQANYGYTF
TRBJ1-3 | TRBV7-2 | CASSFARTNSGNTIYF
TRBJ2-1 | TRBV9 | CASSLAGGNSYNEQFF
TRBJ1-2 | TRBV28 | CASKVGGSGYTF
TRBJ2-7 | TRBV10-3 | CATRDREYEQYF
TRBJ1-2 | TRBV18 | CASSPLAGLSYGYTF
TRBJ2-5 | TRBV5-1 | CASNPSLIAETQYF
TRBJ1-1 | TRBV20-1 | CSGSWNTEAFF
TRBJ2-3 | TRBV10-3 | CATQGSGTSADTQYF
TRBJ2-3 | TRBV5-6 | CASSSPGSSTDTQYF
TRBJ1-2 | TRBV6-6 | CASTRENYGYTF
TRBJ2-2 | TRBV7-7 | CASSFFLGFTGELFF
TRBJ2-5 | TRBV9 | CASSGLAGAYQETQYF
TRBJ2-6 | TRBV5-8 | CASSLVYGFLSGANVLTF
TRBJ2-3 | TRBV9 | CASSVGGTDTQYF
TRBJ2-7 | TRBV18 | CASSPWREPYEQYF